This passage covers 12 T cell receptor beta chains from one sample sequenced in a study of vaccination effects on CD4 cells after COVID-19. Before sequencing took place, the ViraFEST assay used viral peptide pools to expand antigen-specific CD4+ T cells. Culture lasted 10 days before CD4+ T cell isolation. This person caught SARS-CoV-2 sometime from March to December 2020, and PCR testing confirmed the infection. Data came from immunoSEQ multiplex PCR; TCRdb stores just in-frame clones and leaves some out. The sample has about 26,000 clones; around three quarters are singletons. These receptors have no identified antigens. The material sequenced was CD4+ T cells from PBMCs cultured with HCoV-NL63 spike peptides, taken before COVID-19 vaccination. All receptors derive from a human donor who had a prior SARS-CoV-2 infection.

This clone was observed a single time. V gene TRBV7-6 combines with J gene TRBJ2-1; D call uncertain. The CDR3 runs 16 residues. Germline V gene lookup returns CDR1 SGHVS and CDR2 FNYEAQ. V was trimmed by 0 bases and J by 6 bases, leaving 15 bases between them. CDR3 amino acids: CASSLAWAKIGNEQFF. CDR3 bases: TGTGCCAGCAGCTTAGCTTGGGCCAAAATAGGCAATGAGCAGTTCTTC.

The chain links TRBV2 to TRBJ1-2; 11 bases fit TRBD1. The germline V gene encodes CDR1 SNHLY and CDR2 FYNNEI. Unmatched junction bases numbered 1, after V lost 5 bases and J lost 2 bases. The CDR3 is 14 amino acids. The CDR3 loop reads CASSRDRGNYGYTF. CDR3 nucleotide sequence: TGTGCCAGCAGTCGGGACAGGGGGAACTATGGCTACACCTTC.

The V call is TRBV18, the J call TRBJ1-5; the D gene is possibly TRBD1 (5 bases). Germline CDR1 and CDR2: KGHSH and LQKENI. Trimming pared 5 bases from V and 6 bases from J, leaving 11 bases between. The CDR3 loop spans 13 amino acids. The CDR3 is CASSIDSSQPQHF. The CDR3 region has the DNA TGTGCCAGCTCAATAGACAGTTCTCAGCCCCAGCATTTT.

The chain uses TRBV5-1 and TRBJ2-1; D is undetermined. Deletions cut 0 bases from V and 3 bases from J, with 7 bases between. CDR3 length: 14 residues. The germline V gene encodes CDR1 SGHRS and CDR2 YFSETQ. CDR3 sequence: CASSLVAGYNEQFF. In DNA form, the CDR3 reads TGCGCCAGCAGCTTGGTTGCTGGCTACAATGAGCAGTTCTTC.

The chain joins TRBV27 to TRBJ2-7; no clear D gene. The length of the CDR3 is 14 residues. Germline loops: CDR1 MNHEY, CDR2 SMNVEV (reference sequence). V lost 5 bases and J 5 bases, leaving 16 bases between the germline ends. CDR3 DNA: TGTGCCAGCAGTCCGCGTGCTCGGTTAGACGAGCAGTACTTC. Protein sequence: CASSPRARLDEQYF.

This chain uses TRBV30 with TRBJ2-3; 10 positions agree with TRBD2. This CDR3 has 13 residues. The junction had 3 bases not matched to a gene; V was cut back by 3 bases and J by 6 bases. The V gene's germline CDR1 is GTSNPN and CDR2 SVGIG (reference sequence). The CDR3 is CAWRTSGIDTQYF. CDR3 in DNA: TGTGCCTGGAGAACTAGCGGGATTGATACGCAGTATTTT.

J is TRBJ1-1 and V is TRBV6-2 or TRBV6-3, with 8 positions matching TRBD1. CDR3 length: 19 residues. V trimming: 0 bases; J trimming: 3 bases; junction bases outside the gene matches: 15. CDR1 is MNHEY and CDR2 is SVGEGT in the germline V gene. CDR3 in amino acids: CASSYSVFIQGAKDTEAFF. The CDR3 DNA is TGTGCCAGCAGTTACTCGGTCTTCATCCAGGGGGCGAAGGACACTGAAGCTTTCTTT.

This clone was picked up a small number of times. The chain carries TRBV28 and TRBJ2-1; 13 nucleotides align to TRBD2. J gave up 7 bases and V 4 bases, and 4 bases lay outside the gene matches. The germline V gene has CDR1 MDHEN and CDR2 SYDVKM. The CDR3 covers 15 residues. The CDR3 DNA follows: TGTGCCAGCAGTTCACTAGCGGGAGGGGTAAATGAGCAGTTCTTC. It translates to CASSSLAGGVNEQFF.

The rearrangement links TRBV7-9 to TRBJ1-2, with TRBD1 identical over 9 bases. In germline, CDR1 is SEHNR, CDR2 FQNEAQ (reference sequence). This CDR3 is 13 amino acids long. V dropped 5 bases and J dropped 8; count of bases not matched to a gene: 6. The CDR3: CASSPGQGPGYTF. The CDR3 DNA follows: TGTGCCAGCAGCCCTGGACAGGGGCCCGGCTACACCTTC.

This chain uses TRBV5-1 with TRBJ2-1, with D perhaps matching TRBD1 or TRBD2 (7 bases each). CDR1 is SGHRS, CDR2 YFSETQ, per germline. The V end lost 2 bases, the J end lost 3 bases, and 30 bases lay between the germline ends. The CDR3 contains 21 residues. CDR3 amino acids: CASSLGRGRSGWGQYYNEQFF. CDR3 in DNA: TGCGCCAGCAGCTTAGGGAGGGGGCGCAGCGGGTGGGGGCAATACTACAATGAGCAGTTCTTC.

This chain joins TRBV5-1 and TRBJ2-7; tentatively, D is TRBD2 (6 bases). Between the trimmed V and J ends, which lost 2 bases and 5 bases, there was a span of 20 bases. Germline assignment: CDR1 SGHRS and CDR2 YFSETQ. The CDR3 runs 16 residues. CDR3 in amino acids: CASSFSEGRGWHEQYF. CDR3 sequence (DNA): TGCGCCAGCAGCTTCTCGGAGGGGAGAGGTTGGCACGAGCAGTACTTC.

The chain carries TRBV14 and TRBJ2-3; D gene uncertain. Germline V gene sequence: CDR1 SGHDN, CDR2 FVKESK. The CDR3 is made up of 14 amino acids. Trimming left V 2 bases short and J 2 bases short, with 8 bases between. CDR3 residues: CASSQNHFTDTQYF. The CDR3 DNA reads TGTGCCAGCAGCCAAAATCATTTCACAGATACGCAGTATTTT.